The TCR beta chain described here comes from a study of beta chain features in type 1 diabetes. Concerning this clone: The antigen is undetermined.

Notes on the study in general: It was possible that PCR favored shorter templates, equally so in patients and controls. Sampled from patients, naive, central memory and Treg TCRB repertoires appeared more similar than those sampled from healthy donors. A moderate, significant TCRB CDR3 shortening appeared in type 1 diabetes across four CD4+ subsets.

A heparinised blood draw that averaged around 100 mL was obtained once from each donor. The investigators reverse transcribed all of the isolated RNA, so they sequenced expressed TCRB transcripts. Only in-frame clones appear in the TCRdb table, and some are missing; sequencing was by immunoSEQ multiplex PCR. The sample includes some 44,000 clones, approximately 70% of them seen just once. In germline, CDR1 is SGHVS, CDR2 FQNEAQ. The CDR3 spans 15 residues. Between the trimmed V and J ends, which lost 5 bases and 1 base, there was a span of 14 bases. Sequenced material: Tregs from blood. V is TRBV7-8 and J is TRBJ1-1, with D uncertain. The TCR was taken from a woman younger than 30 with type 1 diabetes. The CDR3 protein is CASSRGPWENTEAFF. In DNA, the CDR3 is TGTGCCAGCAGCCGCGGGCCGTGGGAGAACACTGAAGCTTTCTTT.